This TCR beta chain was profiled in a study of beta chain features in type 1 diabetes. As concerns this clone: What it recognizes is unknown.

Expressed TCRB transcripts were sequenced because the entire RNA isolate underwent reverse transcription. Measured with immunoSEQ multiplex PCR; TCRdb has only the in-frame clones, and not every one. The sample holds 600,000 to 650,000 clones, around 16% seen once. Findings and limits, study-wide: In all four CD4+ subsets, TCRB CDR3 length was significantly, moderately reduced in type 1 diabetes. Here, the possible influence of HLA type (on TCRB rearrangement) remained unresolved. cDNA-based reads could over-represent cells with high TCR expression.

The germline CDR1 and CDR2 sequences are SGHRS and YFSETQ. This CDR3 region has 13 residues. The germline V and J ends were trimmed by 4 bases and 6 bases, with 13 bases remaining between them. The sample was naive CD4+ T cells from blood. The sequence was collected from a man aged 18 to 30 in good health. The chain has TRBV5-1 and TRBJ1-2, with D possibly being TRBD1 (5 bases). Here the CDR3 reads CASSPGPANGYTF. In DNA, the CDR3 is TGCGCCAGCAGCCCAGGGCCTGCAAATGGCTACACCTTC.